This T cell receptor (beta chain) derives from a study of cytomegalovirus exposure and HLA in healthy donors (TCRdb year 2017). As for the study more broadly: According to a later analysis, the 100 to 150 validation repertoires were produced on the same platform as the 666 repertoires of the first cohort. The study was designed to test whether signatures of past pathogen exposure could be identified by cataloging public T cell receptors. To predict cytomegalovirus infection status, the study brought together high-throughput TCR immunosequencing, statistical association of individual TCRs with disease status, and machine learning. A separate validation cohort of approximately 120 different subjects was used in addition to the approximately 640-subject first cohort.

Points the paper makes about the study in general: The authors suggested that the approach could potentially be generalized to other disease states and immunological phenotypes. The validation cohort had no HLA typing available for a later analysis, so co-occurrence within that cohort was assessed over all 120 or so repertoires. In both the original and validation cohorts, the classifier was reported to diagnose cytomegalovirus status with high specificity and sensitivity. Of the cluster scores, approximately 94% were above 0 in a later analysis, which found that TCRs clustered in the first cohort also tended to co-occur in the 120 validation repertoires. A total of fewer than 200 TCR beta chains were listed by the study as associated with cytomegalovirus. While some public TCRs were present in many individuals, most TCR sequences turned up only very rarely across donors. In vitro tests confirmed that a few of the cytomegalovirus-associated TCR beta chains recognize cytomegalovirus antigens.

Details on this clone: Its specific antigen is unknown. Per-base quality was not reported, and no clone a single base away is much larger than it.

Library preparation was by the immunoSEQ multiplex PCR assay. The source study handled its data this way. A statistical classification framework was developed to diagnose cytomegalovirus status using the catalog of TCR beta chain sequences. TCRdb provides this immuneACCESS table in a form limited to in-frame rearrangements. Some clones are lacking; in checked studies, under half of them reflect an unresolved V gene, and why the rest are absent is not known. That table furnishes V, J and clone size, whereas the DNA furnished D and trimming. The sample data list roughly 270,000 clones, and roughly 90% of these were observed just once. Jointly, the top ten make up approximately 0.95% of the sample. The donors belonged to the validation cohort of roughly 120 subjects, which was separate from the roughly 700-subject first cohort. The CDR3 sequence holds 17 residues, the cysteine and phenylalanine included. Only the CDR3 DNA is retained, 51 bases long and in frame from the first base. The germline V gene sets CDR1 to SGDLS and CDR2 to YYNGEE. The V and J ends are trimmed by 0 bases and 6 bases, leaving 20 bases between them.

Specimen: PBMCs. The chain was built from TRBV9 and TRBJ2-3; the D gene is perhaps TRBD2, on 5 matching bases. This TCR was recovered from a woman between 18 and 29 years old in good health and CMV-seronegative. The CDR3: CASSVAVSLGLADTQYF. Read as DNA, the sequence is TGTGCCAGCAGCGTAGCTGTCTCGCTCGGGCTAGCCGATACGCAGTATTTT.